This T cell receptor (beta chain) emerged from a study of Graves' ophthalmopathy and Graves' hyperthyroidism. Study-level background: Stable hyperthyroidism was defined by absence of ophthalmopathy within 18 months of follow-up.

RNA transcripts served as template for amplifying TCR beta CDR3 sequences. The authors performed first-round RT-PCR with HTBI primers and then a second-round multiplex PCR. In TCRdb, the multiplex PCR reads were re-called with MiXCR into one record per CDR3 protein. In the table there are over a million distinct CDR3 sequences, 35% to 40% of which are singletons. The V and J ends lost 1 base and 10 bases respectively, with 11 bases between them. This CDR3 is built from 11 residues. CDR1 is SQVTM, CDR2 ANQGSEA, per germline. Hyperthyroidism cases were recent diagnoses of under 2 months' duration in people aged 18 to 65. Clinical symptoms and serum thyroxine were used for diagnosis; TRAb, thyroid ultrasound and orbital computed tomography were also relied on.

Sequenced sample: peripheral blood or thyroid tissue (not recorded which). The receptor was derived from an adult man with Graves' hyperthyroidism. This sequence joins TRBV29-1 and TRBJ2-7, with D unclear. The CDR3 region is CSVEGAGDQYF. The DNA for the CDR3 is TGCAGCGTTGAAGGAGCTGGGGATCAGTACTTC.